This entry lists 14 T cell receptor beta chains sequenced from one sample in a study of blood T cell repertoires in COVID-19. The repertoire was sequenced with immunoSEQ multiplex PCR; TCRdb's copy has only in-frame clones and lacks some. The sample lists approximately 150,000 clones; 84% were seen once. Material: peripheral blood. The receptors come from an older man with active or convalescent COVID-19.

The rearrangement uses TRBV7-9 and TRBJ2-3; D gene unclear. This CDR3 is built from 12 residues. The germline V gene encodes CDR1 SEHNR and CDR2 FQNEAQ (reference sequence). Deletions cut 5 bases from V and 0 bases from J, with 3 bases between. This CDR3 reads CASSLSTDTQYF. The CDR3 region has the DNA TGTGCCAGCAGCCTTAGCACAGATACGCAGTATTTT.

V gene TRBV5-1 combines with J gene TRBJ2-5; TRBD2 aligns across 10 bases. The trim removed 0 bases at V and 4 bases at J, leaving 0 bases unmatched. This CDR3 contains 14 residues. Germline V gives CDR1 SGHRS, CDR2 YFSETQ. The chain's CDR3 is CASSLGLAGETQYF. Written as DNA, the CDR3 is TGCGCCAGCAGCTTGGGACTAGCGGGAGAGACCCAGTACTTC. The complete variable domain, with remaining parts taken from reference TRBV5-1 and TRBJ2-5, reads KAGVTQTPRYLIKTRGQQVTLSCSPISGHRSVSWYQQTPGQGLQFLFEYFSETQRNKGNFPGRFSGRQFSNSRSEMNVSTLELGDSALYLCASSLGLAGETQYFGPGTRLLVL.

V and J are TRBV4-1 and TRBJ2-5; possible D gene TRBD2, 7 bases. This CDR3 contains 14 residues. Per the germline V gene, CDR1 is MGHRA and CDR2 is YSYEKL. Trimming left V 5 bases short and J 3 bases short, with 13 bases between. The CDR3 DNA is TGCGCCAGCAGCTGGAGGGGGGGAGAAGAGACCCAGTACTTC. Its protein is CASSWRGGEETQYF.

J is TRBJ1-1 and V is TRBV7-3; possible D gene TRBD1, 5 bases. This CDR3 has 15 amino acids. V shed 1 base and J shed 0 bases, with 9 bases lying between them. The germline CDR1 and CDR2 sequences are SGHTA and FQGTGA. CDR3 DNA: TGTGCCAGCAGCTTAATCAGGGCCGTGAACACTGAAGCTTTCTTT. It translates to CASSLIRAVNTEAFF.

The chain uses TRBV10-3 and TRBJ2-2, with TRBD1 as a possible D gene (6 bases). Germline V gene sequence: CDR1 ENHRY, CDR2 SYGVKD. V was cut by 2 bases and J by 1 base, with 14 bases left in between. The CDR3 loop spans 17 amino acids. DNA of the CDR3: TGTGCCATCAGTGAGCCGGTTGGGACAAAGAACACCGGGGAGCTGTTTTTT. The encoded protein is CAISEPVGTKNTGELFF.

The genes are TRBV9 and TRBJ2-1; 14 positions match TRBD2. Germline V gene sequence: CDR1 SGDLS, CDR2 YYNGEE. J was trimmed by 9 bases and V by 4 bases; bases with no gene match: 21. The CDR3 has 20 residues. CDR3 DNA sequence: TGTGCCAGCAGCCTCACTCCGGGACTAGCGGGAGTGGGCGGCAAAGTTGAGCAGTTCTTC. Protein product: CASSLTPGLAGVGGKVEQFF.

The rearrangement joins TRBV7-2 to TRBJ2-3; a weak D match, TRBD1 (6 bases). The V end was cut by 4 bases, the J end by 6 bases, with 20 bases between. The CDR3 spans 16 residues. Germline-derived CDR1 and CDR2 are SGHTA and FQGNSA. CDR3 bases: TGTGCCAGCAGCTCCCGACCAGGGGCTCCGCGGGATACGCAGTATTTT. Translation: CASSSRPGAPRDTQYF.

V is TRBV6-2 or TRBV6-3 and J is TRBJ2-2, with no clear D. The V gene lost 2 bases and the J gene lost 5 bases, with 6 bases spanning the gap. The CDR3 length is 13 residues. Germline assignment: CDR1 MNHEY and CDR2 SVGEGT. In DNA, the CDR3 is TGTGCCAGCAGTTACCTGAGAACCGGGGAGCTGTTTTTT. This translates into CASSYLRTGELFF.

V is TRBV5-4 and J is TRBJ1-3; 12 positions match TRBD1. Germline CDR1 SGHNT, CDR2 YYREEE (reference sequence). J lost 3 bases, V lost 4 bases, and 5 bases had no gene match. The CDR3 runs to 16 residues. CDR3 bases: TGTGCCAGCAGCCAGGGACAGGGGGCACTTGGAAACACCATATATTTT. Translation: CASSQGQGALGNTIYF.

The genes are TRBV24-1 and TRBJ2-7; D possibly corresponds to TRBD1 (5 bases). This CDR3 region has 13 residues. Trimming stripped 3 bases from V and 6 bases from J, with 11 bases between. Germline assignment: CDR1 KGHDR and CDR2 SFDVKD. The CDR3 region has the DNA TGTGCCACCAGTGATAGACAGTCCCGCGAGCAGTACTTC. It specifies CATSDRQSREQYF.

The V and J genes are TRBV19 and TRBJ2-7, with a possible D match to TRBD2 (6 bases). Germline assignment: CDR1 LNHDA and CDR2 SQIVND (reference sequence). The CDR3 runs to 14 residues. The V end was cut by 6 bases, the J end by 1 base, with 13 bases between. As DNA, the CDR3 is TGTGCCAGTAGCAGCCGGGGGAGGTCCTACGAGCAGTACTTC. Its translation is CASSSRGRSYEQYF.

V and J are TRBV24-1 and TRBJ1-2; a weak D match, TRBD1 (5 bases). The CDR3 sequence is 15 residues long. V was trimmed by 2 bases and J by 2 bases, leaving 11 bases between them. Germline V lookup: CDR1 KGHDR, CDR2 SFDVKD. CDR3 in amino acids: CATSDSWGRNYGYTF. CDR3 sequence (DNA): TGTGCCACCAGTGATTCATGGGGCAGGAACTATGGCTACACCTTC.

The CDR3 DNA is TGTGCCACCACCCCGACTAGCGGGAGGGATCAAGAGACCCAGTACTTC. Residues: CATTPTSGRDQETQYF. The chain uses TRBV15 and TRBJ2-5, with 14 positions matching TRBD2. The germline V gene has CDR1 LNHNV and CDR2 YYDKDF (reference sequence). V lost 7 bases, J lost 2 bases, and 6 bases stayed unmatched. CDR3 size: 16 residues.

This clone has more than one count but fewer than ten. CDR3 residues: CATSRGDRGRQPQHF. The CDR3 DNA sequence: TGTGCCACCAGCAGGGGGGACAGGGGGCGTCAGCCCCAGCATTTT. The chain recombines TRBV15 with TRBJ1-5, with 12 positions matching TRBD1. CDR3 size: 15 residues. CDR1 LNHNV and CDR2 YYDKDF come from the germline V gene (reference sequence). J lost 6 bases, V lost 3 bases, and 3 bases had no gene match.